Sequencing of this TCR beta chain was carried out in a study of blood T cell repertoires in COVID-19. At the level of the study: The United States, Italy and Spain supplied acute and convalescent COVID-19 samples.

Followed over time, Seattle patients had been enrolled while infection was active. V lost 5 bases, J lost 2 bases, and 15 bases lay in between. From germline, CDR1 is SGHVS and CDR2 FQNEAQ. The CDR3 has 16 residues. Original analysis: Amplified reference gene primers provided the basis for estimating nucleated cell counts. Sequencing was performed with immunoSEQ multiplex PCR; in TCRdb, only in-frame clones are kept and a portion is missing. V and J calls and clone size are copied from that table; D and trimming were computed from the DNA. The table lists some 300,000 clones, approximately 90% of them singletons, with 5.5% to 8% in the top ten.

The material sequenced was peripheral blood. The chain has TRBV7-8 and TRBJ1-4, with D unclear. The source is a woman in her 50s with COVID-19, enrolled during active disease. The chain's CDR3 is CASSPSVSGTNEKLFF. The CDR3 DNA is TGTGCCAGCAGCCCCAGCGTATCGGGGACTAATGAAAAACTGTTTTTT.